Each of the 12 T cell receptor beta chains below was sequenced from the same sample in a study of OX40 agonist ivuxolimab in advanced cancers. Some clones are missing from TCRdb's copy, which holds only in-frame ones; the method was immunoSEQ multiplex PCR. Of over 15,000 clones detected, roughly 86% appear once; the ten largest clones hold roughly 0.7%. Sequencing was performed on CD4+ or CD8+ T cells sorted from blood, taken in a trial of the OX40 agonist ivuxolimab. These receptors came from an adult with an advanced solid tumor such as melanoma, head and neck, liver or kidney cancer.

V gene TRBV18 combines with J gene TRBJ1-3; D ambiguous. This CDR3 region has 15 residues. Between the trimmed V and J ends, which lost 1 base and 5 bases, there was a span of 12 bases. The germline CDR1 and CDR2 sequences are KGHSH and LQKENI. CDR3 nucleotides: TGTGCCAGCTCACCACTGGTTGAAGGGAGAAACACCATATATTTT. Translated, it gives CASSPLVEGRNTIYF.

V gene TRBV11-2 combines with J gene TRBJ1-1; the D gene is possibly TRBD1 (5 bases). In germline, CDR1 is SGHAT, CDR2 FQNNGV. V was cut by 5 bases and J by 6 bases, with 19 bases left in between. The CDR3 loop spans 15 amino acids. The CDR3: CASSPLRGKLAEAFF. CDR3 bases: TGTGCCAGCAGCCCTCTGCGGGGGAAACTCGCTGAAGCTTTCTTT.

The V and J genes are TRBV7-9 and TRBJ2-1, with TRBD2 identical over 7 bases. V was clipped by 2 bases and J by 4 bases; unmatched bases: 5. The CDR3 runs 15 residues. Germline CDR1 is SEHNR and CDR2 is FQNEAQ (reference sequence). CDR3 sequence: CASSLIAGEYNEQFF. In DNA form, the CDR3 reads TGTGCCAGCAGCTTAATCGCGGGGGAATACAATGAGCAGTTCTTC.

J is TRBJ2-5 and V is TRBV6-5; 8 bases fit TRBD1. The CDR3 spans 15 residues. CDR1 is MNHEY, CDR2 SVGAGI, per germline. J lost 2 bases, V lost 4 bases, and 6 bases had no gene match. CDR3 in DNA: TGTGCCAGCAGTTCCCACCGGGACAGGCAAGAGACCCAGTACTTC. Protein product: CASSSHRDRQETQYF.

The chain recombines TRBV5-1 with TRBJ2-1; a weak D match, TRBD1 (6 bases). This CDR3 has 15 residues. The germline V gene has CDR1 SGHRS and CDR2 YFSETQ. V was trimmed by 4 bases and J by 2 bases, leaving 13 bases between them. CDR3 sequence (DNA): TGCGCCAGCAGCAGAAACAGGGAACCCTACAATGAGCAGTTCTTC. The encoded protein is CASSRNREPYNEQFF.

This clone came up once. This rearrangement joins TRBV5-1 to TRBJ2-2, with D unclear. This CDR3 contains 14 residues. V lost 0 bases and J 4 bases, leaving 7 bases between the germline ends. Germline CDR1 is SGHRS and CDR2 is YFSETQ. This CDR3 reads CASSLAIVTGELFF. As DNA, the CDR3 is TGCGCCAGCAGCTTGGCCATAGTCACCGGGGAGCTGTTTTTT.

V gene TRBV2 combines with J gene TRBJ2-2, with unresolved D. From germline, CDR1 is SNHLY and CDR2 FYNNEI. The CDR3 length is 13 residues. The ends were cut back, 1 base at V and 4 bases at J, with 4 bases in the middle. This CDR3 is CASSEVVTGELFF. For the CDR3, the DNA is TGTGCCAGCAGTGAAGTTGTCACCGGGGAGCTGTTTTTT.

V gene TRBV15 combines with J gene TRBJ2-3; 9 bases align to TRBD2. This CDR3 is 16 amino acids long. Germline V gene data show CDR1 as LNHNV and CDR2 as YYDKDF (reference sequence). Losses at the gene ends were 1 base for V and 0 bases for J; bases not matched to a gene: 2. CDR3 sequence reads: CATSRGLAASTDTQYF. Here the CDR3 DNA reads TGTGCCACCAGCAGAGGACTAGCGGCTAGCACAGATACGCAGTATTTT.

The chain carries TRBV19 and TRBJ2-7; D is perhaps TRBD1 (5 bases). The CDR3 spans 14 residues. From germline, CDR1 is LNHDA and CDR2 SQIVND (reference sequence). V shed 3 bases and J shed 0 bases, with 9 bases lying between them. CDR3 in amino acids: CASSMDTDSYEQYF. The CDR3 DNA reads as TGTGCCAGTAGTATGGACACTGACTCCTACGAGCAGTACTTC.

The rearrangement uses TRBV2 and TRBJ2-3, with 10 nucleotides matching TRBD1. V was clipped by 5 bases and J by 5 bases; unmatched bases: 10. The CDR3 consists of 16 residues. Germline CDR1 reads SNHLY; CDR2 reads FYNNEI. CDR3 loop: CASSQRQGALGDTQYF. CDR3 sequence (DNA): TGTGCCAGCAGTCAAAGACAGGGGGCTTTAGGAGATACGCAGTATTTT.

The chain links TRBV19 to TRBJ1-1; the D gene is possibly TRBD1 (5 bases). V was cut by 5 bases and J by 4 bases, with 8 bases left in between. CDR1 and CDR2 from the germline V gene are LNHDA and SQIVND (reference sequence). The CDR3 has 12 residues. CDR3 protein: CASSRTFTEAFF. In DNA, the CDR3 is TGTGCCAGTAGTCGGACATTCACTGAAGCTTTCTTT.

The V and J genes are TRBV7-2 and TRBJ2-2; 9 positions match TRBD2. Looked up from germline, CDR1 is SGHTA and CDR2 is FQGNSA. The CDR3 runs to 15 residues. V lost 10 bases and J lost 0; bases outside the gene matches: 6. Written as DNA, the CDR3 is TGTGCCACGACGGTAGCGGGAGCGAACACCGGGGAGCTGTTTTTT. Protein product: CATTVAGANTGELFF.